The sample holds a few counts of the clone carrying this T cell receptor (beta chain). Its specificity is unknown. These data come from a study of T cell repertoires in cytomegalovirus infection. Study observations and caveats: Ex vivo, HLA-C-restricted CMV-specific TCR beta clonotypes prevailed over the rest of the response. There were carriers of CMV plus the relevant HLA, and cumulative public TCR beta family frequency identified them.

TCRdb ran MiXCR on the reads and lists one entry per CDR3 protein. The sample carries 230,000 or so distinct CDR3 sequences, 35% to 45% recorded once. Trimming cost V 0 bases and J 2 bases; bases outside gene matches: 1. The V gene's germline CDR1 is SGHDN and CDR2 FVKESK. The CDR3 runs to 16 residues. The chain employs TRBV14 and TRBJ2-1; TRBD2 aligns across 10 bases. This receptor was taken from a human donor in good health (CMV status not recorded). Some clones in this sample may be carry-over from other donors' samples. Sequencing was performed on CD8+ T cells from cultured PBMCs, taken from culture after CMV antigen stimulation. For the CDR3, the DNA is TGTGCCAGCAGCCAAGAGGGACTAGCGACCTACAATGAGCAGTTCTTC. It translates to CASSQEGLATYNEQFF.